This TCR beta chain emerged from a study of OX40 agonist ivuxolimab in advanced cancers. Libraries were prepared by immunoSEQ multiplex PCR; TCRdb keeps only in-frame clonotypes and omits some of them. The sample has roughly 48,000 clones; 87% are singletons. The CDR3 runs to 15 residues. J is TRBJ1-5 and V is TRBV21-1. TRBV21-1 is listed as a pseudogene. Sequencing used CD4+ or CD8+ T cells sorted from blood, obtained in a trial of the OX40 agonist ivuxolimab. The TCR comes from an adult with an advanced solid tumor such as melanoma, head and neck, liver or kidney cancer. For the CDR3, the DNA is TGTGCCGGATGGGGGGGTCCCAGCAACAATCAGCCCCAGCATTTT. Amino acids: CAGWGGPSNNQPQHF.